The present entry profiles one T cell receptor (beta chain) with its context. This sample stems from a study of blood T cell repertoires in COVID-19. Looking at the study overall: In each case, the material was cDNA or gDNA derived from T cells, B-cell-depleted T cells, or PBMCs.

Sequenced by immunoSEQ multiplex PCR; TCRdb stores in-frame clones only, minus some. The sample contains 87,000 or so clones, just over 85% of which appear only once. CDR1 is SGHNT, CDR2 YYREEE, per germline (reference sequence). The CDR3 sequence is 16 residues long. V trimming: 0 bases; J trimming: 2 bases; junction bases outside the gene matches: 2. This chain uses TRBV5-4 with TRBJ2-1; 10 positions match TRBD2. Material: peripheral blood. The receptor was derived from a woman aged 80 or over in a cohort sampled during active or convalescent COVID-19. CDR3 protein: CASSLGTSGTYNEQFF. Here the CDR3 DNA reads TGTGCCAGCAGCTTGGGAACTAGCGGGACCTACAATGAGCAGTTCTTC.